Below, 12 T cell receptor beta chains from the same sample are listed, as sequenced in a study of T cells in tuberculosis. Sequencing used immunoSEQ multiplex PCR; TCRdb keeps in-frame clones, though not all of them. The profile shows under 45,000 clones, 80% to 95% of them singletons. Documented time point: new active TB diagnosis, blood taken before or within 7 days of starting treatment. The specimen was PBMCs, collected at tuberculosis diagnosis. Receptor source: an adult with tuberculosis.

The CDR3 loop reads CASSVDGSFNEKLFF. CDR3 DNA: TGTGCCAGCAGCGTAGATGGGAGCTTTAATGAAAAACTGTTTTTT. V is TRBV9 and J is TRBJ1-4, with D unresolved. From germline, CDR1 is SGDLS and CDR2 YYNGEE. There are 15 residues in the CDR3. V lost 0 bases and J 4 bases, leaving 10 bases between the germline ends.

The rearrangement links TRBV4-2 to TRBJ1-1; TRBD1 aligns across 8 bases. Germline CDR1 is LGHNA and CDR2 is YNFKEQ. V lost 1 base and J lost 4; bases outside the gene matches: 2. This CDR3 has 14 residues. The CDR3 nucleotides read TGTGCCAGCAGCCAAGTACAGGGGGGCACTGAAGCTTTCTTT. The encoded protein is CASSQVQGGTEAFF.

The chain has TRBV7-8 and TRBJ2-2, with D maybe TRBD2 (6 bases). CDR1 is SGHVS, CDR2 FQNEAQ, per germline. The CDR3 extends over 15 amino acids. V gave up 3 bases and J gave up 4 bases, with 12 bases separating them. The CDR3 nucleotides are TGTGCCAGCAGCTTTGTGGGGGGTCCCACCGGGGAGCTGTTTTTT. It is translated as CASSFVGGPTGELFF.

The chain joins TRBV6-5 to TRBJ1-2, with unresolved D. This CDR3 contains 13 residues. V lost 2 bases, J lost 10 bases, and 14 bases lay in between. Germline CDR1 is MNHEY and CDR2 is SVGAGI. DNA for the CDR3: TGTGCCAGCAGTTACGCCGGGGTGGGCGCCTACACCTTC. Its protein is CASSYAGVGAYTF.

The chain is built from TRBV28 and TRBJ2-7; TRBD1 matches at 9 bases. The trim removed 6 bases at V and 2 bases at J, leaving 8 bases unmatched. The CDR3 is 15 amino acids. Germline-derived CDR1 and CDR2 are MDHEN and SYDVKM. The CDR3 coding sequence is TGTGCCAGCAGCTCTGGACAGGGGACGGCCTACGAGCAGTACGTC. Its translation is CASSSGQGTAYEQYV.

V is TRBV5-4 and J is TRBJ2-7; TRBD2 matches 8 bases. J gave up 7 bases and V 0 bases, and 9 bases lay outside the gene matches. Germline loops: CDR1 SGHNT, CDR2 YYREEE (reference sequence). This CDR3 has 15 amino acids. The CDR3 spells CASSLGGGTGGEQYV. The CDR3 coding sequence is TGTGCCAGCAGCTTGGGGGGAGGCACGGGAGGGGAGCAGTACGTC.

This clone was seen a handful of times. The genes are TRBV10-1 and TRBJ2-3; 7 bases are shared with TRBD2. V dropped 5 bases and J dropped 3; count of bases not matched to a gene: 2. Germline V gives CDR1 WNHNN, CDR2 SYGVQD (reference sequence). There are 13 residues in the CDR3. CDR3 bases: TGCGCCAGCAGTAGGGACTATACAGATACGCAGTATTTT. This codes for CASSRDYTDTQYF.

The CDR3 region has the DNA TGCAGCGTTGAAACAGGGGGCATGCCCTACTATGGCTACACCTTC. Its protein product is CSVETGGMPYYGYTF. The rearrangement joins TRBV29-1 to TRBJ1-2; 9 bases fit TRBD1. CDR3 size: 15 residues. The V and J ends lost 2 bases and 3 bases, in that order; junction bases with no gene match: 7. Germline-derived CDR1 and CDR2 are SQVTM and ANQGSEA.

This chain connects TRBV6-6 to TRBJ2-7; 12 nucleotides align to TRBD1. Germline CDR1 MNHNY, CDR2 SVGAGI (reference sequence). With V trimmed by 5 bases and J by 4 bases, 6 bases remained unmatched. The CDR3 has 15 residues. The CDR3 is CASSRGTGGKYEQYF. In DNA, the CDR3 is TGTGCCAGCAGTCGCGGGACAGGGGGCAAATACGAGCAGTACTTC.

V gene TRBV6-5 combines with J gene TRBJ2-5, with 9 bases aligning to TRBD1. The ends lost 6 bases at V and 4 bases at J; junction bases unmatched: 6. This CDR3 spans 14 amino acids. The germline CDR1 and CDR2 sequences are MNHEY and SVGAGI. CDR3 nucleotide sequence: TGTGCCAGCAGGACCACAGGGGGCCGAGAGACCCAGTACTTC. Translation: CASRTTGGRETQYF.

This chain links TRBV13 with TRBJ2-3, with 11 bases identical to TRBD2. V lost 0 bases and J lost 1; bases outside the gene matches: 3. The germline V gene has CDR1 PRHDT and CDR2 FYEKMQ (reference sequence). There are 17 residues in the CDR3. As DNA, the CDR3 is TGTGCCAGCAGCTTAGGGACTAGCGGGGCTCGCACAGATACGCAGTATTTT. Protein: CASSLGTSGARTDTQYF. The entire variable domain, with the rest obtained from reference TRBV13 and TRBJ2-3, is as follows: AAGVIQSPRHLIKEKRETATLKCYPIPRHDTVYWYQQGPGQDPQFLISFYEKMQSDKGSIPDRFSAQQFSDYHSELNMSSLELGDSALYFCASSLGTSGARTDTQYFGPGTRLTVL.

The J gene is TRBJ2-1, the V gene TRBV7-8; no clear D gene. Trimming shortened V by 3 bases and J by 5 bases, and 8 bases separated the two germline ends. The CDR3 totals 13 residues. In germline, CDR1 is SGHVS, CDR2 FQNEAQ. DNA of the CDR3: TGTGCCAGCAGCTTGCTCGCAGACAATGAGCAGTTCTTC. It yields the protein CASSLLADNEQFF.